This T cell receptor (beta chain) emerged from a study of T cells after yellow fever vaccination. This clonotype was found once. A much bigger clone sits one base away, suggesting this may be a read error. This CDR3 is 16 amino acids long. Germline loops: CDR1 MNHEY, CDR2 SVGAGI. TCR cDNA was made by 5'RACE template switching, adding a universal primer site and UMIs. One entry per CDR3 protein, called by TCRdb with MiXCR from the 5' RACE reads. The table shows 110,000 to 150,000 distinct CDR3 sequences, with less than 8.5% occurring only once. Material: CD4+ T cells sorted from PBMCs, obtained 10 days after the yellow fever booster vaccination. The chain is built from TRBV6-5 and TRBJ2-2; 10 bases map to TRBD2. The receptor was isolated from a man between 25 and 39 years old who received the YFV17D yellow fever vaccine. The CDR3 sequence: CACSYRTSGEGGELFF. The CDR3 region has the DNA TGTGCCTGCAGTTATCGGACTAGCGGAGAGGGGGGGGAGCTGTTTTTT.